These T cell receptor beta chains were read from a single sample in a study of identical twins. Each CDR3 protein is one row after TCRdb ran MiXCR on the 5' RACE reads. The sample has roughly 1,500,000 distinct CDR3 sequences, under 35% seen once. The sample taken for sequencing was cord blood. The receptor source for this set is a newborn girl in good health. Each CDR3 is given with its conserved first and last residue. Fields, in order: V gene, J gene, clone size, D gene, CDR3 DNA, CDR3 protein. A D gene is named only where the DNA matches it firmly. Some rows have no size entry. The others give once, few or many, or a class for an expanded clone.

>TRBV20-1|TRBJ1-1|.|.
TGCAGTGCTTGCCGGGCCTTCCGTCAGAACACTGAAGCTTTCTTT
CSACRAFRQNTEAFF
>TRBV30|TRBJ2-5|few|.
TGTGCCTGGAGTGTCGACAGCCAAGAGACCCAGTACTTC
CAWSVDSQETQYF
>TRBV20-1|TRBJ1-2|few|.
TGCAGTGCTAGAGTGCGTTCGGGATTATATGGCTACACCTTC
CSARVRSGLYGYTF
>TRBV29-1|TRBJ2-5|.|TRBD2
TGCAGCGTTAGCAACCGCCTCACTAGCGGGACCTACAATGAGCAGTACTTC
CSVSNRLTSGTYNEQYF
>TRBV4-1|TRBJ2-1|.|TRBD2
TGCGCCAGCAGCCAAGCGTTGACTAGCGGGAGGAGGGATGAGCAGTTCTTC
CASSQALTSGRRDEQFF
>TRBV5-1|TRBJ2-1|few|TRBD2
TGCGCCAGCAGCGTCGTTGGGGCTAGCGGAGACAATGAGCAGTTCTTC
CASSVVGASGDNEQFF
>TRBV5-6|TRBJ1-1|few|.
TGTGCCAGCAGCTTAAAGGGACGGACTATGAACACTGAAGCTTTCTTT
CASSLKGRTMNTEAFF
>TRBV5-1|TRBJ2-3|few|.
TGCGCCAGCAGCCTTATAGCGGCTAGCACAGATACGCAGTATTTT
CASSLIAASTDTQYF
>TRBV4-1|TRBJ2-1|few|TRBD2
TGCGCCAGCAGCCAGGCGGGAGTGCCCTACAATGAGCAGTTCTTC
CASSQAGVPYNEQFF
>TRBV7-9|TRBJ2-7|.|.
TGTGCCAGCAGCTTAGAACAGGCTTGGACGGAGGTAACCTACGAGCAGTACTTC
CASSLEQAWTEVTYEQYF
>TRBV20-1|TRBJ2-7|few|.
TGCAGTGCCCCGGAGACCCCCTACGAGCAGTACTTC
CSAPETPYEQYF
>TRBV28|TRBJ1-2|few|.
TGTGCCAGCAGTGCCAGGACACCCAACTATGGCTACACCTTC
CASSARTPNYGYTF
>TRBV4-2|TRBJ2-5|.|TRBD1
TGTGCCAGCAGCCGCGGCAGGACAGGGGGCGCCGAAGAGACCCAGTACTTC
CASSRGRTGGAEETQYF
>TRBV20-1|TRBJ2-7|few|.
TGCAGTGCTAGAGGCGCTAGTGACTACGAGCAGTACTTC
CSARGASDYEQYF
>TRBV15|TRBJ1-2|once|.
TGTGCCACCAGCAGAGGCAGTCCCAGGGGCGTCTATGGCTACACCTTC
CATSRGSPRGVYGYTF
>TRBV18|TRBJ1-2|.|.
TGTGCCAGCTCACGTGAAGGAAAAGAATATGGCTACACCTTC
CASSREGKEYGYTF
>TRBV10-3|TRBJ1-1|.|.
TGTGCCATCGGATCCGGGACAAACAGCGTGAACACTGAAGCTTTCTTT
CAIGSGTNSVNTEAFF
>TRBV6-5|TRBJ1-1|few|.
TGTGCCAGCACCTACGGGGGGGGCGCGTACACTGAAGCTTTCTTT
CASTYGGGAYTEAFF
>TRBV29-1|TRBJ1-2|.|TRBD1
TGCAGCGCTGAAGGGACAGTAAGAGCTAACTATGGCTACACCTTC
CSAEGTVRANYGYTF
>TRBV20-1|TRBJ2-1|few|.
TGCAGTGCTAGAGAGTTTATACGGCCGGTTTACAATGAGCAGTTCTTC
CSAREFIRPVYNEQFF
>TRBV6-2/TRBV6-3|TRBJ2-3|.|TRBD1
TGTGCCAGCACCTCCGGGACAGGTCCCACAGATACGCAGTATTTT
CASTSGTGPTDTQYF
>TRBV2|TRBJ1-5|.|.
TGTGCCAGCAAAACCGGGCCGAATAGCAATCAGCCCCAGCATTTT
CASKTGPNSNQPQHF
>TRBV7-8|TRBJ1-2|.|TRBD1
TGTGCCAGCAGCTTAGTGGGACAGGGTAGAACTAACTATGGCTACACCTTC
CASSLVGQGRTNYGYTF
>TRBV3-1|TRBJ2-5|.|.
TGTGCCAGCAGCCTCTATCTAGGGTACCAAGAGACCCAGTACTTC
CASSLYLGYQETQYF
>TRBV11-2|TRBJ1-1|few|.
TGTGCCAGCAGCTTAGTCGCGAAAGGAAACACTGAAGCTTTCTTT
CASSLVAKGNTEAFF
>TRBV7-2|TRBJ1-5|.|.
TGTGCCAGCAGCCCCAGGTGGGGCAATCAGCCCCAGCATTTT
CASSPRWGNQPQHF
>TRBV6-1|TRBJ2-3|.|TRBD2
TGTGCCAGCAGCCGACTACTAGCGGGAGGGCCTGAGAACACAGATACGCAGTATTTT
CASSRLLAGGPENTDTQYF